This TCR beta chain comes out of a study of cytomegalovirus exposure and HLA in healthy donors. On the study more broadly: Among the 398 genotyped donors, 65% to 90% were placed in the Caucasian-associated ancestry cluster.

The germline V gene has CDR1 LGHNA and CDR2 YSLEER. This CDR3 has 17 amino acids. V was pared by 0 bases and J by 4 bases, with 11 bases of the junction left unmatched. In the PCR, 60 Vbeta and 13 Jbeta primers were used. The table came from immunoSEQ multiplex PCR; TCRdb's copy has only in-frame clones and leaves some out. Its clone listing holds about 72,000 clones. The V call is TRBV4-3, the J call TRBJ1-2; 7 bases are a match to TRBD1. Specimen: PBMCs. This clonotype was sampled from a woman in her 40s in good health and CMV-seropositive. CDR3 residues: CASSQDGIRQGSYGYTF. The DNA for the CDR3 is TGCGCCAGCAGCCAAGATGGGATAAGACAGGGATCCTATGGCTACACCTTC.